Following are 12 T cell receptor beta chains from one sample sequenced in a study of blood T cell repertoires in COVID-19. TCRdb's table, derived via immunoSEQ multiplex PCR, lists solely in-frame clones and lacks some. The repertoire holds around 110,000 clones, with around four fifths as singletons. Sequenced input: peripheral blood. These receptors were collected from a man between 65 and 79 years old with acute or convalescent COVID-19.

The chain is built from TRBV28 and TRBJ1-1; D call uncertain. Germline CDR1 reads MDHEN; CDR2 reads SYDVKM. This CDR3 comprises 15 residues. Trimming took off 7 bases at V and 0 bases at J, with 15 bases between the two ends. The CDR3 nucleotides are TGTGCCAGCATTAACGTTCCACTGATGAACACTGAAGCTTTCTTT. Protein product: CASINVPLMNTEAFF.

The CDR3 bases are TGTGCCAGCAGTTTCCAGGGGAGCTCCTACAATGAGCAGTTCTTC. Translated: CASSFQGSSYNEQFF. The V gene is TRBV27, the J gene TRBJ2-1, with a weak D call TRBD1 (6 bases). There are 15 residues in the CDR3. Germline-derived CDR1 and CDR2 are MNHEY and SMNVEV (reference sequence). V was trimmed by 3 bases and J by 0 bases, leaving 9 bases between them.

CDR3 DNA: TGTGCCAGCACCTCTGCCGTTAGCGGGAGGCTCTACGAGCAGTACTTC. Encoded protein: CASTSAVSGRLYEQYF. The rearrangement joins TRBV5-5 to TRBJ2-7; TRBD2 matches 10 bases. Germline V CDR1 and CDR2: SGHKS, YYEKEE (reference sequence). CDR3 size: 16 residues. Unmatched junction bases numbered 12, after V lost 6 bases and J lost 3 bases.

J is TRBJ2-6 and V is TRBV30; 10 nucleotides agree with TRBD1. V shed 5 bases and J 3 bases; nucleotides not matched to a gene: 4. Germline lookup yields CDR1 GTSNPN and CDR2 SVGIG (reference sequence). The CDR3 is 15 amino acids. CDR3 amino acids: CAWGGQGLGANVLTF. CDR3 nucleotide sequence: TGTGCCTGGGGGGGACAGGGGCTTGGGGCCAACGTCCTGACTTTC.

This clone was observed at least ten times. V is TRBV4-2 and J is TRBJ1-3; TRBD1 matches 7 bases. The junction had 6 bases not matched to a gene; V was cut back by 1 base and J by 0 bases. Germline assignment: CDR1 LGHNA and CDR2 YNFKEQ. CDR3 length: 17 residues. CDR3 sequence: CASSQAGGTASGNTIYF. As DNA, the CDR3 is TGTGCCAGCAGCCAAGCCGGAGGGACAGCCTCTGGAAACACCATATATTTT.

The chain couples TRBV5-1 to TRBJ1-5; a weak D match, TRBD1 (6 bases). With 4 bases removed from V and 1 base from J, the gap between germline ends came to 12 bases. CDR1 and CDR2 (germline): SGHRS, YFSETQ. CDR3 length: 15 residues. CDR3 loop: CASSLDSVSNQPQHF. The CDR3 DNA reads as TGCGCCAGCAGCCTGGACAGTGTAAGCAATCAGCCCCAGCATTTT.

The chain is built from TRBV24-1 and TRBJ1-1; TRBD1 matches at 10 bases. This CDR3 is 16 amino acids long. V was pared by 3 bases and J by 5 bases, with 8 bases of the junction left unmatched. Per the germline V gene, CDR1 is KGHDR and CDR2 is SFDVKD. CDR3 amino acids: CATSDGGTGERTEAFF. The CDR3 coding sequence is TGTGCCACCAGTGATGGGGGGACAGGGGAGAGGACTGAAGCTTTCTTT.

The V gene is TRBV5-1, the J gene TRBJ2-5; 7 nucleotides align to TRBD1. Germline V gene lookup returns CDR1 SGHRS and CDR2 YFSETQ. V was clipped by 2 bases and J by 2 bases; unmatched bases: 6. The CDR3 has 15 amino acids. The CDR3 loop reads CASSFTMTGQETQYF. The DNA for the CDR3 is TGCGCCAGCAGCTTCACAATGACAGGGCAAGAGACCCAGTACTTC.

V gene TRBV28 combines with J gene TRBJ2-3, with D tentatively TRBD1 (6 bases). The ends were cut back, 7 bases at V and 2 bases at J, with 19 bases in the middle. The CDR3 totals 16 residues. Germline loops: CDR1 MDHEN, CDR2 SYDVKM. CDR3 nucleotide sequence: TGTGCCAGCATGGGGACAAGGCAGACAGACACAGATACGCAGTATTTT. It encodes CASMGTRQTDTDTQYF.

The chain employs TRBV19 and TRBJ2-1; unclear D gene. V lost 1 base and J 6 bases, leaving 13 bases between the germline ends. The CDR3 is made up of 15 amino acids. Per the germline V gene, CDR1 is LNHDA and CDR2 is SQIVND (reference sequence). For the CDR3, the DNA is TGTGCCAGTAGTATAGTCCCTGTAGAAGTCAATGAGCAGTTCTTC. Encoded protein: CASSIVPVEVNEQFF.

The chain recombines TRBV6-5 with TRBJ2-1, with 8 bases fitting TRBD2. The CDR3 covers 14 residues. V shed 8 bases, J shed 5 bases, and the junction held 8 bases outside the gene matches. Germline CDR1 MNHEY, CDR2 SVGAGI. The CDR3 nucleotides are TGTGCCAGCGGGGTAGCGGGGCTGAACAATGAGCAGTTCTTC. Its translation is CASGVAGLNNEQFF.

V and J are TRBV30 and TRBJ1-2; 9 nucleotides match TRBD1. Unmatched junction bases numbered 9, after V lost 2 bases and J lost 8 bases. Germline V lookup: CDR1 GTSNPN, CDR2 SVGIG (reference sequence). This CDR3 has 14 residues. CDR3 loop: CAWSPTGTGQGYTF. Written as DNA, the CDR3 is TGTGCCTGGAGTCCGACTGGGACAGGGCAAGGCTACACCTTC.